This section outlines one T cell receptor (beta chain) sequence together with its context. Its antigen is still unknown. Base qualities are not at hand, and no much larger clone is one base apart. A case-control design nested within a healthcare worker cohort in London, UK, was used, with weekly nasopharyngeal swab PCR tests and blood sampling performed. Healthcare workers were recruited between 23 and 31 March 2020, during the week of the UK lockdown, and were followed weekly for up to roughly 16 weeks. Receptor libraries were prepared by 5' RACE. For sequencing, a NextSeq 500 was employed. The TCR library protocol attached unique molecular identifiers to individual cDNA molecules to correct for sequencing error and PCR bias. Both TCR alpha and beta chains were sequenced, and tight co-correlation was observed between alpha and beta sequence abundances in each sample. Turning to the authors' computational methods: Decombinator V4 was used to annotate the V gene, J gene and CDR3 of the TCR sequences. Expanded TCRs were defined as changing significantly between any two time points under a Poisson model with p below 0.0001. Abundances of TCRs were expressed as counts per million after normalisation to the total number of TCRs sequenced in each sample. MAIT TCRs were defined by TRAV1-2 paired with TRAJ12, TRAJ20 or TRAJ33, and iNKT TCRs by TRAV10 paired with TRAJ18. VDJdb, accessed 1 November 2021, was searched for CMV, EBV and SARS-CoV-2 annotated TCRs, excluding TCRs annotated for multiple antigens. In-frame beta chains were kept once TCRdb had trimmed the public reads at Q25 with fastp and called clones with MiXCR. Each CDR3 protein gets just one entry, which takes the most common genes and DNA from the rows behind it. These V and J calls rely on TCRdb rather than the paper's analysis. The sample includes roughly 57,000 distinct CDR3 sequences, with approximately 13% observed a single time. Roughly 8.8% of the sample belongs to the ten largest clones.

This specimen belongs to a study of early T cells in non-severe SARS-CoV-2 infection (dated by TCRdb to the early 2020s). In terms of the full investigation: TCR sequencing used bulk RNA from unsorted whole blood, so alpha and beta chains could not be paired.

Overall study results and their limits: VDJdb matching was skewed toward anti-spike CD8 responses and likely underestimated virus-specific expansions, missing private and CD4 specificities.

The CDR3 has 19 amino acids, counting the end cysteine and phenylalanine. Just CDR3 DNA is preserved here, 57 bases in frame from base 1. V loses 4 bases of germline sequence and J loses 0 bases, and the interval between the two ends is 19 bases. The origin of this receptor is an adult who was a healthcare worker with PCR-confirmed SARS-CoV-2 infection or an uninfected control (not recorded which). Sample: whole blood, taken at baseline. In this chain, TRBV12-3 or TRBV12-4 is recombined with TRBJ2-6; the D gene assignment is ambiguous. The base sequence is TGTGCCAGCAGTTCCTCTGCTAGGAGACCCAGCTCTGGGGCCAACGTCCTGACTTTC. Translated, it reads CASSSSARRPSSGANVLTF.